Listed here are 9 T cell receptor beta chains from one sample, sequenced in a study of metastatic and nonmetastatic thyroid tumors. Thyroid surgery was performed in patients who had received no treatment beforehand. TCRdb re-clonotyped the PCR reads through MiXCR. There are some 34,000 clones in the sample; less than 25% occur only once, and about a sixth lies in the top ten. Input material: blood. The receptors were sampled from a female donor with papillary thyroid cancer or a benign thyroid nodule (not recorded which). Some clones in this sample may be carry-over from other donors' samples.

At least ten counts were recorded for this clone. This chain connects TRBV6-1 to TRBJ2-5, with 10 bases matching TRBD2. Trimming took 2 bases from V and 5 from J; bases not matched to a gene: 8. Germline values: CDR1 MNHNS, CDR2 SASEGT. The CDR3 contains 16 residues. CDR3 in amino acids: CASSESPPSGSETQYF. DNA for the CDR3: TGTGCCAGCAGTGAAAGCCCTCCTAGCGGGAGCGAGACCCAGTACTTC.

In this sample, this clone turned up many times. V usage is TRBV4-1 and J usage is TRBJ1-2; tentative D call: TRBD1 (6 bases). CDR3 length equals 14 residues. The V gene's germline CDR1 is MGHRA and CDR2 YSYEKL. V was pared by 0 bases and J by 4 bases, with 9 bases between. In DNA form, the CDR3 reads TGCGCCAGCAGCCAAGAATCGACAGGCTATGGCTACACCTTC. The encoded protein is CASSQESTGYGYTF.

This chain uses TRBV27 with TRBJ2-5; TRBD2 is a possible D gene (6 bases). Germline CDR1 reads MNHEY; CDR2 reads SMNVEV (reference sequence). The V and J ends lost 6 bases and 5 bases respectively, with 16 bases between them. The CDR3 covers 14 residues. CDR3 nucleotide sequence: TGTGCCAGCAGCCCAGCAGCGGGCTGGGAGACCCAGTACTTC. Translating gives CASSPAAGWETQYF.

The chain links TRBV20-1 to TRBJ1-4; D is ambiguous. CDR3 length: 15 residues. CDR1 is DFQATT, CDR2 SNEGSKA, per germline (reference sequence). V was clipped by 2 bases and J by 5 bases, with 15 bases between them. CDR3 coding DNA: TGCAGTGCTAGATCTTTGGGTGGGTCAAATGAAAAACTGTTTTTT. Encoded protein: CSARSLGGSNEKLFF.

This clone was seen many times. This chain connects TRBV7-6 to TRBJ1-2; D is ambiguous. V gave up 5 bases and J gave up 8 bases, with 15 bases separating them. The CDR3 contains 13 residues. Per germline, CDR1 SGHVS and CDR2 FNYEAQ. DNA of the CDR3: TGTGCCAGCAGCACACGTCTCGGGGAAGGCTACACCTTC. It encodes CASSTRLGEGYTF.

This clone came up many times. V usage is TRBV7-6 and J usage is TRBJ2-5; 8 bases are shared with TRBD1. Germline V gives CDR1 SGHVS, CDR2 FNYEAQ. CDR3 length: 16 residues. After removal of 2 bases from V and 4 bases from J, the junction contained 9 bases not matched to a gene. The CDR3 loop is CASSLLAQGASETQYF. CDR3 nucleotide sequence: TGTGCCAGCAGCTTATTGGCGCAGGGGGCATCAGAGACCCAGTACTTC.

The chain uses TRBV30 and TRBJ2-7, with D tentatively TRBD1 (5 bases). This CDR3 region has 12 residues. Deletions cut 2 bases from V and 6 bases from J, with 11 bases between. The germline CDR1 and CDR2 sequences are GTSNPN and SVGIG (reference sequence). The CDR3 DNA sequence: TGTGCCTGGAGTTCGCAAGGGGCCGAGCAGTACTTC. Amino acid sequence: CAWSSQGAEQYF.

This clone was counted many times. The chain uses TRBV20-1 and TRBJ2-4, with D perhaps matching TRBD2 (5 bases). V was pared by 5 bases and J by 0 bases, with 11 bases between. Per the germline V gene, CDR1 is DFQATT and CDR2 is SNEGSKA (reference sequence). This CDR3 spans 14 amino acids. The CDR3 loop is CSAGLGLAKNIQYF. The CDR3 DNA is TGCAGTGCTGGCCTCGGACTAGCCAAAAACATTCAGTACTTC.

In this sample, this clone turned up many times. In DNA, the CDR3 is TGCGCCAGCAGCCAAGATCTAGTTTCGAGGGTGGATGAGCAGTTCTTC. Protein sequence: CASSQDLVSRVDEQFF. The rearrangement joins TRBV4-1 to TRBJ2-1, with D perhaps TRBD2 (5 bases). This CDR3 is 16 amino acids long. V gave up 0 bases and J gave up 8 bases, with 17 bases separating them. CDR1 and CDR2 (germline): MGHRA, YSYEKL.